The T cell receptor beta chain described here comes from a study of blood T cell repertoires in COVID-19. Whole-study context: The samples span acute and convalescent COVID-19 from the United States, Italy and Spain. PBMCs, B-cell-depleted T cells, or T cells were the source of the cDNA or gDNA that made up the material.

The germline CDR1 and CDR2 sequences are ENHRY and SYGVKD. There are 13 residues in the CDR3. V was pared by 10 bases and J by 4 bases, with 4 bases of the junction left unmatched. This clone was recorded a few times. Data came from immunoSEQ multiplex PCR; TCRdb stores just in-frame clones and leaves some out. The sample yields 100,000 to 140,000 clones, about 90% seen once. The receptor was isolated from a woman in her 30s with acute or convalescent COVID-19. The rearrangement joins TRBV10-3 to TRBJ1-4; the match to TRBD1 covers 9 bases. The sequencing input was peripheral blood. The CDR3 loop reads CATLDRGNEKLFF. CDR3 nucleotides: TGTGCCACCCTGGACAGGGGTAATGAAAAACTGTTTTTT.